Following are 3 T cell receptor beta chains from one sample sequenced in a study of T cells after yellow fever vaccination. TCRdb passed the 5' RACE reads through MiXCR, listing each CDR3 protein once. The data show about 260,000 distinct CDR3 sequences, approximately 13% seen once. The starting material was CD4+ T cells sorted from PBMCs, obtained 45 days after the yellow fever booster vaccination. These receptors all stem from a man aged 30 to 45 who received the YFV17D yellow fever vaccine.

This clonotype was recorded a few times. The chain is built from TRBV5-5 and TRBJ1-3; D call uncertain. Trimming removed 3 bases from V and 0 bases from J, with 7 bases in between. The CDR3 consists of 14 residues. From germline, CDR1 is SGHKS and CDR2 YYEKEE (reference sequence). CDR3 bases: TGTGCCAGCAGCTCTTACAGCTCTGGAAACACCATATATTTT. Protein: CASSSYSSGNTIYF.

This rearrangement joins TRBV25-1 to TRBJ2-7; D possibly corresponds to TRBD1 (6 bases). Trimming removed 5 bases at V and 3 bases at J, with 14 bases between. CDR3 length: 14 residues. Germline V gene lookup returns CDR1 MGHDK and CDR2 SYGVNS. The CDR3 coding sequence is TGTGCCAGCAGTACAACAACAGGGATCTACGAGCAGTACTTC. Its protein product is CASSTTTGIYEQYF.

The chain links TRBV14 to TRBJ2-3; D is uncertain. Germline values: CDR1 SGHDN, CDR2 FVKESK. V lost 4 bases, J lost 5 bases, and 7 bases lay in between. This CDR3 spans 12 amino acids. This chain's CDR3 is CASSRFGDTQYF. The CDR3 DNA reads TGTGCCAGCAGCCGTTTCGGAGATACGCAGTATTTT.